The 28 T cell receptor beta chains below come from one sample, sequenced in a study of T cells after yellow fever vaccination (dated by TCRdb to the late 2010s). Library preparation was by 5' RACE. TCRdb shows the sequencer as Illumina HiSeq 2500. The public reads were reprocessed in TCRdb via fastp at Q25 and MiXCR, keeping in-frame beta chains. Rows merge per CDR3 protein into single entries with the most common DNA and genes. This sample is represented by 25,000 to 35,000 distinct CDR3 sequences; 4.4% of them were singletons. Jointly, the top ten make up roughly half of the sample. The label giving this sample's treatment or condition can be read as: live attenuated yellow fever vaccine strain. Here the sequenced sample was CD8+ T cells sorted from PBMCs, taken 5 days after the yellow fever booster vaccination. These receptor sequences come from a man aged 25-45 years who received the YFV17D yellow fever vaccine.

In this sample, this clonotype turned up many times. The CDR3 nucleotides are TGCGCCCGGGACGCAAGGGTTTGGGACTCCTACAATGAGCAGTTCTTC. Translated: CARDARVWDSYNEQFF. This sequence joins TRBV5-1 and TRBJ2-1; D tentatively fits TRBD1 or TRBD2 (5 bases each). Per germline, CDR1 SGHRS and CDR2 YFSETQ. This CDR3 is 16 amino acids long. The germline V and J ends were trimmed by 10 bases and 0 bases, with 20 bases remaining between them.

This clonotype was counted many times. V is TRBV6-5 and J is TRBJ2-2, with D uncertain. The V and J ends lost 0 bases and 4 bases respectively, with 6 bases between them. Germline V lookup: CDR1 MNHEY, CDR2 SVGAGI. CDR3 length equals 14 residues. The CDR3 DNA follows: TGTGCCAGCAGTTACTCCCCACCCACCGGGGAGCTGTTTTTT. Residues: CASSYSPPTGELFF.

This clonotype has at least ten counts. The chain couples TRBV6-1 to TRBJ2-3, with 8 bases fitting TRBD2. V dropped 6 bases and J dropped 3; count of bases not matched to a gene: 11. Germline V lookup: CDR1 MNHNS, CDR2 SASEGT. CDR3 length: 16 residues. The CDR3 protein is CASSFDSGIGTDTQYF. The CDR3 DNA sequence: TGTGCCAGCAGCTTTGATAGCGGGATCGGGACAGATACGCAGTATTTT.

This clonotype was counted many times. The rearrangement links TRBV7-6 to TRBJ2-3, with 10 positions matching TRBD2. CDR1 is SGHVS, CDR2 FNYEAQ, per germline. The CDR3 consists of 16 residues. The ends lost 5 bases at V and 3 bases at J; junction bases unmatched: 8. The CDR3 is CASSKTPSGRTDTQYF. CDR3 nucleotide sequence: TGTGCCAGCAGCAAAACCCCTAGCGGGAGAACAGATACGCAGTATTTT.

In its sample, this clonotype was seen many times. This chain joins TRBV7-9 and TRBJ2-1; D not certain. Trimming stripped 5 bases from V and 5 bases from J, with 10 bases between. This CDR3 is built from 13 residues. Germline CDR1 SEHNR, CDR2 FQNEAQ (reference sequence). In DNA, the CDR3 is TGTGCCAGCAGCGCCTCAAGGAACAATGAGCAGTTCTTC. Translation gives CASSASRNNEQFF. The variable domain in full, completed from reference TRBV7-9 and TRBJ2-1, reads DTGVSQNPRHKITKRGQNVTFRCDPISEHNRLYWYRQTLGQGPEFLTYFQNEAQLEKSRLLSDRFSAERPKGSFSTLEIQRTEQGDSAMYLCASSASRNNEQFFGPGTRLTVL.

This clonotype was seen ten or more times. The V and J genes are TRBV29-1 and TRBJ2-7; no definite D call. Germline loops: CDR1 SQVTM, CDR2 ANQGSEA. Trimming took off 5 bases at V and 0 bases at J, with 8 bases between the two ends. This CDR3 has 12 residues. This CDR3 reads CSVLATSYEQYF. Here the CDR3 DNA reads TGCAGCGTTCTCGCTACCTCCTACGAGCAGTACTTC.

This clonotype was counted at least ten times. The rearrangement links TRBV5-1 to TRBJ2-5; 13 bases line up with TRBD2. The CDR3 covers 16 residues. Per germline, CDR1 SGHRS and CDR2 YFSETQ. V shed 0 bases, J shed 2 bases, and the junction held 1 base outside the gene matches. The CDR3 reads CASSLGTSGGQETQYF. The CDR3 DNA reads TGCGCCAGCAGCTTGGGGACTAGCGGGGGTCAAGAGACCCAGTACTTC.

This clonotype was seen repeatedly, ten times or more. V gene TRBV7-3 combines with J gene TRBJ2-3, with TRBD2 matching over 8 bases. Germline V gene lookup returns CDR1 SGHTA and CDR2 FQGTGA. The CDR3 length is 15 residues. Trimming at V came to 6 bases and at J to 4 bases, leaving 9 bases not matched to a gene. The CDR3, as DNA: TGTGCCAGCAGTTCCGTAGCGGGAATTGCAGATACGCAGTATTTT. Amino acids: CASSSVAGIADTQYF.

This clonotype was detected ten times or more. J is TRBJ2-5 and V is TRBV27; 8 bases map to TRBD2. CDR3 size: 14 residues. J gave up 4 bases and V 2 bases, and 3 bases lay outside the gene matches. The germline V gene encodes CDR1 MNHEY and CDR2 SMNVEV (reference sequence). This CDR3 is CASSLAGGGETQYF. The CDR3 DNA reads TGTGCCAGCAGTTTAGCGGGAGGAGGAGAGACCCAGTACTTC.

Concerning this clonotype: This sequence may be a read error, since a much larger clone differs from it by one base. The genes are TRBV29-1 and TRBJ2-7, with unresolved D. V lost 5 bases and J lost 4, with 15 bases in between. Germline V lookup: CDR1 SQVTM, CDR2 ANQGSEA. The CDR3 is 13 residues long. In DNA form, the CDR3 reads TGCAGCGTTAGTGGGTCAGTCGGTTACGAGCAGTACTTC. Its translation: CSVSGSVGYEQYF.

This clonotype has ten or more counts. This chain links TRBV12-3 or TRBV12-4 with TRBJ1-2; D remains ambiguous. Trimming stripped 4 bases from V and 2 bases from J, with 11 bases between. This CDR3 has 14 amino acids. Here the CDR3 reads CASSSAEQNYGYTF. The CDR3 nucleotides are TGTGCCAGCAGTTCCGCTGAACAGAACTATGGCTACACCTTC.

This clonotype was seen many times. The chain carries TRBV13 and TRBJ1-2, with TRBD1 identical over 9 bases. Germline CDR1 PRHDT, CDR2 FYEKMQ (reference sequence). The V segment lost 4 bases and the J segment 7 bases; nucleotides outside the gene matches: 10. The CDR3 is 15 residues long. The CDR3, as DNA: TGTGCCAGCAGCTCCACTAGGGGACAGGGCCCTGGCTACACCTTC. It yields the protein CASSSTRGQGPGYTF.

This clonotype has a count of ten or more. The chain has TRBV15 and TRBJ1-5, with D maybe TRBD1 (5 bases). This CDR3 is built from 12 residues. Germline CDR1 LNHNV, CDR2 YYDKDF (reference sequence). V dropped 9 bases and J dropped 6 bases, with 12 bases sitting between them. CDR3 sequence: CATSPGLQPQHF. The CDR3 region has the DNA TGTGCCACTTCGCCGGGGCTTCAGCCCCAGCATTTT.

This clonotype was seen repeatedly, ten times or more. This chain joins TRBV5-6 and TRBJ2-2, with 8 bases identical to TRBD1. Trimming took 0 bases from V and 7 from J; bases not matched to a gene: 8. The germline CDR1 and CDR2 sequences are SGHDT and YYEEEE. The CDR3 extends over 16 amino acids. The CDR3: CASSLEDRALRGELFF. The DNA of the CDR3 is TGTGCCAGCAGCTTGGAGGACAGGGCCCTTCGCGGGGAGCTGTTTTTT. The full variable domain, in which reference TRBV5-6 and TRBJ2-2 provide the parts outside the CDR3, is DAGVTQSPTHLIKTRGQQVTLRCSPKSGHDTVSWYQQALGQGPQFIFQYYEEEERQRGNFPDRFSGHQFPNYSSELNVNALLLGDSALYLCASSLEDRALRGELFFGEGSRLTVL.

This clonotype came up many times. The chain recombines TRBV4-1 with TRBJ2-2; 7 nucleotides line up with TRBD2. The ends lost 6 bases at V and 5 bases at J; junction bases unmatched: 3. Germline V gives CDR1 MGHRA, CDR2 YSYEKL. The length of the CDR3 is 13 residues. The CDR3 loop is CASRASGTGELFF. CDR3 in DNA: TGCGCCAGCAGGGCTAGCGGTACCGGGGAGCTGTTTTTT.

This clonotype was seen ten or more times. V and J are TRBV7-9 and TRBJ2-3; D is uncertain. Trimming removed 2 bases from V and 4 bases from J, with 4 bases in between. The CDR3 contains 12 residues. Germline-derived CDR1 and CDR2 are SEHNR and FQNEAQ (reference sequence). The chain's CDR3 is CASSLRSDTQYF. The CDR3 DNA is TGTGCCAGCAGCTTACGGTCAGATACGCAGTATTTT.

There are many counts of this clonotype. The chain carries TRBV4-3 and TRBJ2-2; D gene uncertain. Per germline, CDR1 LGHNA and CDR2 YSLEER. Trimming removed 0 bases at V and 1 base at J, with 3 bases between. The CDR3 totals 14 residues. The CDR3 region is CASSQDWNTGELFF. The CDR3 DNA reads as TGCGCCAGCAGCCAAGACTGGAACACCGGGGAGCTGTTTTTT.

There are many counts of this clonotype. CDR3 amino acids: CSARPRSGQEAVIAGKSYEQYF. The CDR3 DNA is TGCAGTGCTAGACCCCGCTCCGGACAGGAGGCGGTTATAGCGGGAAAATCCTACGAGCAGTACTTC. This rearrangement joins TRBV20-1 to TRBJ2-7, with D tentatively TRBD2 (8 bases). CDR3 length equals 22 residues. Germline CDR1 DFQATT, CDR2 SNEGSKA (reference sequence). Trimming shortened V by 2 bases and J by 1 base, and 36 bases separated the two germline ends.

The V and J genes are TRBV7-3 and TRBJ1-3; perhaps TRBD1 as D (6 bases). Trimming cost V 5 bases and J 3 bases, with 11 bases left between them. The germline gives CDR1 SGHTA, CDR2 FQGTGA. The CDR3 has 14 amino acids. This CDR3 reads CASSLQGLGNTIYF. The CDR3 DNA reads TGTGCCAGCAGCCTCCAGGGGCTTGGAAACACCATATATTTT.

At least ten counts were recorded for this clonotype. The chain couples TRBV6-5 to TRBJ2-3, with 7 bases lining up with TRBD1. CDR1 is MNHEY, CDR2 SVGAGI, per germline. The CDR3 runs 17 residues. J was trimmed by 0 bases and V by 0 bases; bases with no gene match: 6. The CDR3 reads CASSYSRQGTSTDTQYF. As DNA, the CDR3 is TGTGCCAGCAGTTACTCCCGACAGGGAACTAGCACAGATACGCAGTATTTT.

This clonotype was counted many times. This rearrangement joins TRBV20-1 to TRBJ2-1; no definite D call. V was trimmed by 3 bases and J by 6 bases, leaving 6 bases between them. The CDR3 spans 11 residues. Germline-derived CDR1 and CDR2 are DFQATT and SNEGSKA (reference sequence). The CDR3 protein is CSASQVNEQFF. The CDR3, as DNA: TGCAGTGCTAGTCAGGTCAATGAGCAGTTCTTC.

This clonotype was seen ten or more times. The gene calls are TRBV6-2 or TRBV6-3 and TRBJ1-1; maybe TRBD1 (5 bases). Trimming shortened V by 5 bases and J by 5 bases, and 9 bases separated the two germline ends. The length of the CDR3 is 12 residues. Germline-derived CDR1 and CDR2 are MNHEY and SVGEGT. CDR3 sequence (DNA): TGTGCCAGCAGTCGGGGGGTTACTGAAGCTTTCTTT. It yields the protein CASSRGVTEAFF.

This clonotype was found many times. The CDR3 DNA is TGTGCCAGCAGCCTAGCGTCCTACTCCCCCGGCGAGCAGTACTTC. Protein: CASSLASYSPGEQYF. V gene TRBV12-3 or TRBV12-4 combines with J gene TRBJ2-7, with D possibly matching TRBD2 (6 bases). Trimming took 6 bases from V and 6 from J, leaving 21 bases between them. The CDR3 has 15 amino acids.

This clonotype was seen ten or more times. The chain joins TRBV12-3 or TRBV12-4 to TRBJ2-3, with D maybe TRBD2 (5 bases). V lost 6 bases and J 1 base, leaving 5 bases between the germline ends. The CDR3 sequence is 12 residues long. CDR3 sequence reads: CASSGGTDTQYF. CDR3 DNA: TGTGCCAGCAGCGGGGGCACAGATACGCAGTATTTT.

This clonotype was counted at least ten times. The CDR3 reads CASSLGDRNYEQYF. The CDR3 coding sequence is TGTGCCAGCAGCTTGGGGGACAGAAACTACGAGCAGTACTTC. The gene calls are TRBV5-4 and TRBJ2-7, with 7 bases matching TRBD1. The CDR3 sequence is 14 residues long. V dropped 0 bases and J dropped 3; count of bases not matched to a gene: 3. The germline V gene encodes CDR1 SGHNT and CDR2 YYREEE (reference sequence).

This clonotype was detected many times. The V call is TRBV25-1, the J call TRBJ2-1, with no clear D. The ends were cut back, 0 bases at V and 9 bases at J, with 12 bases in the middle. Germline V gene lookup returns CDR1 MGHDK and CDR2 SYGVNS. The CDR3 is 14 residues long. CDR3 in amino acids: CASSEYGAYSEQFF. In nucleotides, the CDR3 is TGTGCCAGCAGTGAATATGGTGCCTATAGTGAGCAGTTCTTC.

This clonotype was observed at least ten times. J is TRBJ2-2 and V is TRBV7-8; tentatively, D is TRBD2 (5 bases). The CDR3 is 14 amino acids. Looked up from germline, CDR1 is SGHVS and CDR2 is FQNEAQ. With 5 bases removed from V and 4 bases from J, the gap between germline ends came to 11 bases. CDR3 coding DNA: TGTGCCAGCAGCATTAGCGCGGGCACCGGGGAGCTGTTTTTT. Protein: CASSISAGTGELFF.

This clonotype was recorded at least ten times. The rearrangement joins TRBV6-2 or TRBV6-3 to TRBJ2-7; 13 nucleotides align to TRBD2. Germline CDR1 reads MNHEY; CDR2 reads SVGEGT. The CDR3 has 19 amino acids. V lost 2 bases and J lost 2; bases outside the gene matches: 12. The CDR3: CASSYPSFPTSGRAYEQYF. For the CDR3, the DNA is TGTGCCAGCAGTTACCCCTCCTTCCCCACTAGCGGGAGGGCCTACGAGCAGTACTTC.